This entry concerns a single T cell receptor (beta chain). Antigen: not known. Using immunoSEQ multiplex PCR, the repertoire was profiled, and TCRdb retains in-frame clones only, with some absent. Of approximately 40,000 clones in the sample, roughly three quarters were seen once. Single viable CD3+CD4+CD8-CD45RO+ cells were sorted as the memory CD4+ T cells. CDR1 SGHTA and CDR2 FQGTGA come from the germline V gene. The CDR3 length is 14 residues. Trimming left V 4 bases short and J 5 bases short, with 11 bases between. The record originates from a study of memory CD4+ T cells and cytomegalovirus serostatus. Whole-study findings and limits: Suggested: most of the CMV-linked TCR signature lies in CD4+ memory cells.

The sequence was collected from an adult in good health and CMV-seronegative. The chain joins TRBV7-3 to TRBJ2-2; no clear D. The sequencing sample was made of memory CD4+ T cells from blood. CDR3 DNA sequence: TGTGCCAGCAGCTCCGGGTTTGGTACCGGGGAGCTGTTTTTT. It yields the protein CASSSGFGTGELFF.